The clone carrying this T cell receptor beta chain was detected a few times. Its target is not known. The sample is drawn from a study of T-cell reconstitution after alpha-beta-depleted transplantation in children. Study-wide results and limits: The origin of alpha-beta T cells about two months after transplant was reportedly several hundred expanded graft clones.

Germline V lookup: CDR1 LGHNA, CDR2 YSLEER. The CDR3 runs to 15 residues. The V end lost 3 bases, the J end lost 1 base, and 9 bases lay between the germline ends. Construction of the TCRbeta library involved unique molecular identifiers. TCRdb used MiXCR to reprocess the PCR reads, holding one entry per CDR3 protein. Of more than 200,000 distinct CDR3 sequences in the sample, roughly 15% were seen once. The chain carries TRBV4-3 and TRBJ2-2; the D gene is possibly TRBD2 (6 bases). The sequences come from PBMCs, mostly from graft donor cells, collected 360 days after TCRalphabeta/CD19-depleted stem cell transplant. This clonotype originated in a male patient aged 2-10 years who had a stem cell transplant for acute lymphoblastic leukemia, so the T cells may come from the graft donor. CDR3 region: CASSQLAWNTGELFF. The CDR3 nucleotides are TGCGCCAGCAGCCAGCTAGCGTGGAACACCGGGGAGCTGTTTTTT.